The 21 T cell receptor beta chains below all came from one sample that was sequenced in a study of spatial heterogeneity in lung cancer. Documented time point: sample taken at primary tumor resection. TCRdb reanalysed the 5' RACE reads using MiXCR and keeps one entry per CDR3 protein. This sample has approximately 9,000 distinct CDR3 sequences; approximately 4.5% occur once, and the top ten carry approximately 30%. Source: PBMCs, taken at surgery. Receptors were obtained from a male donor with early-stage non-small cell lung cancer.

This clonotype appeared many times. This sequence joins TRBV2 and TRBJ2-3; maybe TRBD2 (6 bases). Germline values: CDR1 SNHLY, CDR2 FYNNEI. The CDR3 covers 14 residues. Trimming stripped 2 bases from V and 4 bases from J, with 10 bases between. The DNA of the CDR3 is TGTGCCAGCAGTGAAACGGGGGTTGCAGATACGCAGTATTTT. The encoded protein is CASSETGVADTQYF.

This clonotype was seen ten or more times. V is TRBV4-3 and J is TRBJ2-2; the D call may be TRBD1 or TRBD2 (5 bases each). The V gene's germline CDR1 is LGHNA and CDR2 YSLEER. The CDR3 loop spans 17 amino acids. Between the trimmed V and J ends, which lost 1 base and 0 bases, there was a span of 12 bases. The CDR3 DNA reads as TGCGCCAGCAGCCAAGTTTGGGACGGCCCGAACACCGGGGAGCTGTTTTTT. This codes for CASSQVWDGPNTGELFF.

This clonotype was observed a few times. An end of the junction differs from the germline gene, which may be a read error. CDR3 DNA: TGTGCCAGCAGCTTAGCGAGGCAACACGGGGGGCGCAATGCCTTC. Translated, it gives CASSLARQHGGRNAF. The chain recombines TRBV7-2 with TRBJ1-2, with D possibly TRBD1 on 6 matching bases. From germline, CDR1 is SGHTA and CDR2 FQGNSA. The CDR3 sequence is 15 residues long.

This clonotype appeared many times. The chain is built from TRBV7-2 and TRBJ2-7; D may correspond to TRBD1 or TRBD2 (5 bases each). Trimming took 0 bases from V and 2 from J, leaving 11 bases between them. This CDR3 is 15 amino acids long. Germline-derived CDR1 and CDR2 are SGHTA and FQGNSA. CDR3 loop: CASSLAGTDPYEQYF. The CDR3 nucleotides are TGTGCCAGCAGCTTAGCCGGGACGGATCCCTACGAGCAGTACTTC.

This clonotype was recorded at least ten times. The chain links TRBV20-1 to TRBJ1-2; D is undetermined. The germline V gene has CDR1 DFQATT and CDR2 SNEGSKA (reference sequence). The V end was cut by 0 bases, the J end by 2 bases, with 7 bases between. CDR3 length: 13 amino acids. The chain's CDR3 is CSARDLRNYGYTF. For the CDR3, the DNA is TGCAGTGCTAGAGACCTCAGGAACTATGGCTACACCTTC.

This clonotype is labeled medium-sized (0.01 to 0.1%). The CDR3 spells CASSSTPDPNSPLHF. The CDR3 DNA follows: TGCGCCAGCAGCTCCACCCCCGATCCGAATTCACCCCTCCACTTT. This sequence joins TRBV5-1 and TRBJ1-6, with D hard to call. The CDR3 loop spans 15 amino acids. Between the trimmed V and J ends, which lost 3 bases and 7 bases, there was a span of 14 bases. The germline V gene encodes CDR1 SGHRS and CDR2 YFSETQ.

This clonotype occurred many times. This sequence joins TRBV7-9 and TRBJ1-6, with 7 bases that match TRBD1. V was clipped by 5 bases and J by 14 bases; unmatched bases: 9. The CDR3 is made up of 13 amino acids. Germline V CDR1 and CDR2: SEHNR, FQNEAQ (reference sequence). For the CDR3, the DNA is TGTGCCAGCAGCCGGGACAGTCGAACATCCCTCCACTTT. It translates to CASSRDSRTSLHF.

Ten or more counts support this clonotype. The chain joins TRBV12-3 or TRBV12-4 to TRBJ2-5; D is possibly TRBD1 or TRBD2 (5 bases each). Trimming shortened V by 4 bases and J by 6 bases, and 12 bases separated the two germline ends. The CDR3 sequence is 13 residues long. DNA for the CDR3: TGTGCCAGCAGTTCCGGGACGGAGCAGACCCAGTACTTC. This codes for CASSSGTEQTQYF.

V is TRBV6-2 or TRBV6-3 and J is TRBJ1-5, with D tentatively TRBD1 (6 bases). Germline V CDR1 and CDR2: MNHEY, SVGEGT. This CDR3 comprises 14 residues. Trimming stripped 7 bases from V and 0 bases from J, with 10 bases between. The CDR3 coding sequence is TGTGCCAGCACGGGGGCGCTTAGCAATCAGCCCCAGCATTTT. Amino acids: CASTGALSNQPQHF.

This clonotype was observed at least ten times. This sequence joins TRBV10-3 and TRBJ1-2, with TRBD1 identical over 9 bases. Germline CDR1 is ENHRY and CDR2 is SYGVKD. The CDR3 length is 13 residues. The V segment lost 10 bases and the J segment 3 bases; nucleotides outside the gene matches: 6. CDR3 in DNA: TGTGCCACTGACAGGGGGGACTACTATGGCTACACCTTC. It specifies CATDRGDYYGYTF.

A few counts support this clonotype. The chain's CDR3 is CASSFGTADQPQHF. For the CDR3, the DNA is TGTGCCAGCAGCTTCGGGACAGCCGATCAGCCCCAGCATTTT. The gene calls are TRBV3-1 and TRBJ1-5; 7 positions agree with TRBD1. Germline values: CDR1 LGHDT, CDR2 YNNKEL (reference sequence). After removal of 5 bases from V and 5 bases from J, the junction contained 6 bases not matched to a gene. This CDR3 is built from 14 residues.

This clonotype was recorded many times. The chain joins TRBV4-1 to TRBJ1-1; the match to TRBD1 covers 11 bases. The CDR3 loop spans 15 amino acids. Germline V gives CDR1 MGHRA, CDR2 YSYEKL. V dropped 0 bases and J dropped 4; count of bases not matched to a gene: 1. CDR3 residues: CASSQEGTGGTEAFF. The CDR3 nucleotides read TGCGCCAGCAGCCAAGAGGGGACAGGGGGCACTGAAGCTTTCTTT.

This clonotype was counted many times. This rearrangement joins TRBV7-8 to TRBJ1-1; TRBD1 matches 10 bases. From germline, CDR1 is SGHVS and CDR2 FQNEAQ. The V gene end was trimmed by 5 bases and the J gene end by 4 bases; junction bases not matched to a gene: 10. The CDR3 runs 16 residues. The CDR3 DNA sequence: TGTGCCAGCAGCCCAGCCGGGACAGGGGTCGTCACTGAAGCTTTCTTT. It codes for CASSPAGTGVVTEAFF. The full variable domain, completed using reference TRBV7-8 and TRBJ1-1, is GAGVSQSPRYKVAKRGQDVALRCDPISGHVSLFWYQQALGQGPEFLTYFQNEAQLDKSGLPSDRFFAERPEGSVSTLKIQRTQQEDSAVYLCASSPAGTGVVTEAFFGQGTRLTVV.

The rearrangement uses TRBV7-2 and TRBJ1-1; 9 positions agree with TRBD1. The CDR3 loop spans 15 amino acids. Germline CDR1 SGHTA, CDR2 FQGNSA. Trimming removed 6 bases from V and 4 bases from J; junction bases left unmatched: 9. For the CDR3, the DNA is TGTGCCAGCAGGTGGACAGGGGAAGGGAGCACTGAAGCTTTCTTT. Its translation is CASRWTGEGSTEAFF.

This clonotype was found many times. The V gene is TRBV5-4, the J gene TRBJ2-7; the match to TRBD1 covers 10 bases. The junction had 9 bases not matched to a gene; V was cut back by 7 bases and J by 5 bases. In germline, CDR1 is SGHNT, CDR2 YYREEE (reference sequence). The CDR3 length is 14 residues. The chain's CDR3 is CASGGQGIADEQYF. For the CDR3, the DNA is TGTGCCAGCGGGGGACAGGGGATAGCCGACGAGCAGTACTTC.

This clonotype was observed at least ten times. CDR3 sequence (DNA): TGCAGTGCTAGACAGGGACAAGAGACCCAGTACTTC. Protein: CSARQGQETQYF. V is TRBV20-1 and J is TRBJ2-5; possible D gene TRBD1, 5 bases. Deletions cut 2 bases from V and 2 bases from J, with 6 bases between. The CDR3 loop spans 12 amino acids. In germline, CDR1 is DFQATT, CDR2 SNEGSKA (reference sequence).

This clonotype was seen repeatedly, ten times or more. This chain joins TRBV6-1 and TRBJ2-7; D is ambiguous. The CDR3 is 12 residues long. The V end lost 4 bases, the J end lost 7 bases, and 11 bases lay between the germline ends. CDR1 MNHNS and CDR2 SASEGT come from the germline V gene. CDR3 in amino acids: CASSVFRWEQYF. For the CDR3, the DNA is TGTGCCAGCAGTGTTTTCCGATGGGAGCAGTACTTC.

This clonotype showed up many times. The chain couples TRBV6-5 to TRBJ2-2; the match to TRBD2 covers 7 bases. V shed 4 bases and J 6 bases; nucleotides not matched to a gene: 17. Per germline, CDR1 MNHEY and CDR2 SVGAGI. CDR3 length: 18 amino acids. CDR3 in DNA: TGTGCCAGCAGTTCCCCGTCATCGGGGGGTATCAACCCCGGGGAGCTGTTTTTT. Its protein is CASSSPSSGGINPGELFF.

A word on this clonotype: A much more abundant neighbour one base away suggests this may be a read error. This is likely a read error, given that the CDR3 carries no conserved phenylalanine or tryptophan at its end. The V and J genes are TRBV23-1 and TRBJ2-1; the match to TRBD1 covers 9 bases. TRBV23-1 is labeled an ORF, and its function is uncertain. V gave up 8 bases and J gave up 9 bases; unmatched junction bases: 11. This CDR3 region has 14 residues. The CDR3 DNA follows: TGCGCCAGCGCCTCCCGGGACAGGGTATCTGAGCAGTTCTCC. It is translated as CASASRDRVSEQFS.

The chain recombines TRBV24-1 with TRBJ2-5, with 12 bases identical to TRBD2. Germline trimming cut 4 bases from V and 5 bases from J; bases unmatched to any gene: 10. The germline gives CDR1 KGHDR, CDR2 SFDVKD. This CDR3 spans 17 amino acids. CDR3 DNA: TGTGCCACCAGTGACCCTAGACTAGCGGGGGCCCTGGAGACCCAGTACTTC. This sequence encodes CATSDPRLAGALETQYF.

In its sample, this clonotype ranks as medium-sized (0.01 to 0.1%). The CDR3 sequence is CASSQGGSSGANVLTF. In DNA form, the CDR3 reads TGTGCCAGCAGCCAAGGGGGCAGCTCTGGGGCCAACGTCCTGACTTTC. This chain connects TRBV4-2 to TRBJ2-6; a weak D match, TRBD1 (5 bases). Trimming took off 1 base at V and 0 bases at J, with 7 bases between the two ends. Germline CDR1 and CDR2: LGHNA and YNFKEQ. The CDR3 has 16 amino acids.